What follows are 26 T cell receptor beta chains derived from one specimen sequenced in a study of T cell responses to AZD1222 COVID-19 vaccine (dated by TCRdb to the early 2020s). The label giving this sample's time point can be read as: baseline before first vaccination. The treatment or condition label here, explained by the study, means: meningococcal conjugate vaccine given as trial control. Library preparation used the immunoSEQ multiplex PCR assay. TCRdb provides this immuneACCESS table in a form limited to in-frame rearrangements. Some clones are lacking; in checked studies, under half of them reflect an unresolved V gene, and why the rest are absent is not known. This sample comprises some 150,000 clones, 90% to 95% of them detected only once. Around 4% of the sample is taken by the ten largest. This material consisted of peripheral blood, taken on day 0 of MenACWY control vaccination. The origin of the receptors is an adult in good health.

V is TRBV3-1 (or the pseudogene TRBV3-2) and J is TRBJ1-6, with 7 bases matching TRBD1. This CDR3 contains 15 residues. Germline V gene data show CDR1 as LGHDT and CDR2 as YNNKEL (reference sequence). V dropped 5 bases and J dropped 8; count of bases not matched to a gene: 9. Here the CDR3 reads CASSETGQQHSPLHF. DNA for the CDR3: TGTGCCAGCAGCGAGACGGGACAGCAGCATTCACCCCTCCACTTT.

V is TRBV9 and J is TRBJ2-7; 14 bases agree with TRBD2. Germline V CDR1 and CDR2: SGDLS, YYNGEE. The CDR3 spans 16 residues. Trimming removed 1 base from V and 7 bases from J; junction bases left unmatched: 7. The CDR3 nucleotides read TGTGCCAGCAGCGTAAGACTAGCGGGAGGGCCCGAAGAGCAGTACTTC. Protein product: CASSVRLAGGPEEQYF.

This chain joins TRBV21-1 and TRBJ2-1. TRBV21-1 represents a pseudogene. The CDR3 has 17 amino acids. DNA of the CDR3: TGTGCCAGCAGCAAAGAGAGAGGGGCGAGCTCCTACAATGAGCAGTTCTTC. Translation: CASSKERGASSYNEQFF.

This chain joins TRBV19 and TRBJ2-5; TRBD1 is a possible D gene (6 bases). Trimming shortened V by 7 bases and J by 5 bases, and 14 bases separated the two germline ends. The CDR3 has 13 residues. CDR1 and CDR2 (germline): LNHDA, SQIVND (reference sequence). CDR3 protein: CASTSQGGETQYF. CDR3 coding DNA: TGTGCCAGTACATCACAGGGTGGCGAGACCCAGTACTTC.

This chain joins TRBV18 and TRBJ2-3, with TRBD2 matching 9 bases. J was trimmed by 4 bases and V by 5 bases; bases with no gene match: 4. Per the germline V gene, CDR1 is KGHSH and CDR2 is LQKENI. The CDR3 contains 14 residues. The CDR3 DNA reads TGTGCCAGCTCATCTGGACTAGCGTCAGATACGCAGTATTTT. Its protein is CASSSGLASDTQYF.

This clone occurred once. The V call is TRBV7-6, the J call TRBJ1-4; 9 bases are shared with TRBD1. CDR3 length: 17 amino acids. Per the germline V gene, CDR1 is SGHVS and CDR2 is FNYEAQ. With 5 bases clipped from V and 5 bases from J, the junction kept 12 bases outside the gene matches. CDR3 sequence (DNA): TGTGCCAGCAGCGTCCTGGGACAGGGTTCTTTGAATGAAAAACTGTTTTTT. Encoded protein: CASSVLGQGSLNEKLFF.

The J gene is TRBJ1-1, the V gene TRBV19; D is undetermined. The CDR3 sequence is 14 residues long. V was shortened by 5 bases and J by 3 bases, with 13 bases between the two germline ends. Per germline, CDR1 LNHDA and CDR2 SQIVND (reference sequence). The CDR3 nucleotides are TGTGCCAGTAGTCCCTCGGGTAGAGACACTGAAGCTTTCTTT. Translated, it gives CASSPSGRDTEAFF.

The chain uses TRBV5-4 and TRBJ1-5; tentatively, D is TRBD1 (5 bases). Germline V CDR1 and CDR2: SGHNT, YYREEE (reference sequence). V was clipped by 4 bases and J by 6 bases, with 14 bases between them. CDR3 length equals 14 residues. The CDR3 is CASSLDPGGQPQHF. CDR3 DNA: TGTGCCAGCAGCCTGGACCCTGGGGGTCAGCCCCAGCATTTT.

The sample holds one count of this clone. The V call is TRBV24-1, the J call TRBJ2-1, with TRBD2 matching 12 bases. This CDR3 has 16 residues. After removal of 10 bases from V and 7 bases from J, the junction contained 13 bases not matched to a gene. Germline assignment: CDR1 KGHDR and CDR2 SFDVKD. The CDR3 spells CATSEPTSGSSNEQFF. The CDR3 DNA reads TGTGCCACTTCGGAACCGACTAGCGGGAGTTCAAATGAGCAGTTCTTC.

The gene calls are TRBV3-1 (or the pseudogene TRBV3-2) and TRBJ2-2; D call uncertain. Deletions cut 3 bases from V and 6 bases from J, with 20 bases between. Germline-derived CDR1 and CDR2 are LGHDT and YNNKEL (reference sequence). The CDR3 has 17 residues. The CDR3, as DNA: TGTGCCAGCAGCCACCTACCGACTGAGATTAAACCCGGGGAGCTGTTTTTT. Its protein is CASSHLPTEIKPGELFF.

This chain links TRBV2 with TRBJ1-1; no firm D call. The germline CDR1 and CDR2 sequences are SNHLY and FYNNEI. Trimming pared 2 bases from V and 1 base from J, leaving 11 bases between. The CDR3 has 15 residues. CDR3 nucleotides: TGTGCCAGCAGTGAAATCCCGACACCGAACACTGAAGCTTTCTTT. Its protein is CASSEIPTPNTEAFF.

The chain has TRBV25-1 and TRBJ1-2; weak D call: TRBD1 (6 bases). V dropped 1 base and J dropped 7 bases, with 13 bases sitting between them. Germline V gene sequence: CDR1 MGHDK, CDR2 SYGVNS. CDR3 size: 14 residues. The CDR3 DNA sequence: TGTGCCAGCAGTGAATTCGGGGGCGCCCGTGGCTACACCTTC. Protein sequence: CASSEFGGARGYTF.

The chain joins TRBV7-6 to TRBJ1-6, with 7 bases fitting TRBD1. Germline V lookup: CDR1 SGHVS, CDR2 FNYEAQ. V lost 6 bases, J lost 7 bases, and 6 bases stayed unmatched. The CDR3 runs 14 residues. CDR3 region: CASSPTGRNSPLHF. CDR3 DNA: TGTGCCAGCAGTCCGACAGGGCGGAATTCACCCCTCCACTTT.

CDR3 protein: CASSLALGADNEKLFF. The CDR3 bases are TGTGCCAGCAGCTTAGCGCTGGGGGCCGATAATGAAAAACTGTTTTTT. The chain links TRBV7-9 to TRBJ1-4; the D gene is possibly TRBD1 (6 bases). The CDR3 consists of 16 residues. V was cut by 0 bases and J by 4 bases, with 12 bases left in between. The germline V gene has CDR1 SEHNR and CDR2 FQNEAQ (reference sequence).

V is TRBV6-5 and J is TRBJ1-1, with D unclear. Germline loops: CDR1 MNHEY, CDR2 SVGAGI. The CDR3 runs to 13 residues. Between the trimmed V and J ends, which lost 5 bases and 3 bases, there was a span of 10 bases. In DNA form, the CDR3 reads TGTGCCAGCAGTCGCAGACCTGACACTGAAGCTTTCTTT. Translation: CASSRRPDTEAFF.

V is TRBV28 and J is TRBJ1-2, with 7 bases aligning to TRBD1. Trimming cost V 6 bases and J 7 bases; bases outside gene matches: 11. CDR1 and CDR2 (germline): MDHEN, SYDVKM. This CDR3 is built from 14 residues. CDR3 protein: CASSTQTGRGGYTF. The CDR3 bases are TGTGCCAGCAGCACCCAGACAGGGCGGGGTGGCTACACCTTC.

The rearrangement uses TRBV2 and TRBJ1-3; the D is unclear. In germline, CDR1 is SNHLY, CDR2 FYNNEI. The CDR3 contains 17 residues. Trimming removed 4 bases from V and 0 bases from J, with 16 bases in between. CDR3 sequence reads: CASSGNLGVGSGNTIYF. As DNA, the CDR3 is TGTGCCAGCAGTGGTAATTTAGGAGTCGGCTCTGGAAACACCATATATTTT.

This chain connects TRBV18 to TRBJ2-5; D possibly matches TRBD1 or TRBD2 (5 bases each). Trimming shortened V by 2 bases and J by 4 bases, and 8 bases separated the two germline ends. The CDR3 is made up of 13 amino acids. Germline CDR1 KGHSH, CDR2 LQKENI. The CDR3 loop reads CASSPGDRETQYF. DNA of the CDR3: TGTGCCAGCTCACCAGGGGACCGAGAGACCCAGTACTTC.

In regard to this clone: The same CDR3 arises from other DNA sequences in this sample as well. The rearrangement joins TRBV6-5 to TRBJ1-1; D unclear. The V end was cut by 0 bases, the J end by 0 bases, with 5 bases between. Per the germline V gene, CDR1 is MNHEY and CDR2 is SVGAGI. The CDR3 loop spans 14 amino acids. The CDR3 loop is CASSYSSLNTEAFF. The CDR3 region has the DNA TGTGCCAGCAGTTACTCGTCTCTGAACACTGAAGCTTTCTTT.

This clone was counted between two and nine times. Here the CDR3 DNA reads TGTGCCAGCAGCCCAAGGACAGGGGGCGACCAGCCCCAGCATTTT. It translates to CASSPRTGGDQPQHF. The J gene is TRBJ1-5, the V gene TRBV5-8, with 11 bases lining up with TRBD1. CDR1 is SGHTS, CDR2 YDEGEE, per germline. With V trimmed by 4 bases and J by 7 bases, 7 bases remained unmatched. CDR3 size: 15 residues.

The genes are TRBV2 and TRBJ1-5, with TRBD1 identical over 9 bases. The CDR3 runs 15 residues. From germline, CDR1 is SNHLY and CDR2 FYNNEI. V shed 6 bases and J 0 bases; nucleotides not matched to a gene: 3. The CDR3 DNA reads TGTGCCAGCAGGGGGGACAGGGTTAGCAATCAGCCCCAGCATTTT. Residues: CASRGDRVSNQPQHF. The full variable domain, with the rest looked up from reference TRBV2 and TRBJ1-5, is EPEVTQTPSHQVTQMGQEVILRCVPISNHLYFYWYRQILGQKVEFLVSFYNNEISEKSEIFDDQFSVERPDGSNFTLKIRSTKLEDSAMYFCASRGDRVSNQPQHFGDGTRLSIL.

The CDR3 DNA follows: TGCGCCAGCAGCCAAGGAGGGGGTTCTGGAAACACCATATATTTT. Protein product: CASSQGGGSGNTIYF. The rearrangement links TRBV4-1 to TRBJ1-3; D might be TRBD1 (6 bases). Germline CDR1 MGHRA, CDR2 YSYEKL. V dropped 1 base and J dropped 1 base, with 8 bases sitting between them. This CDR3 comprises 15 residues.

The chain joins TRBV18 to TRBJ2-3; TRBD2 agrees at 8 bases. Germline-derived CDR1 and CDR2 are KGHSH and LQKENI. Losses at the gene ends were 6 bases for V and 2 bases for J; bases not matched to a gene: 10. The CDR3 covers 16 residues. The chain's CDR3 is CASSRGLAGPTDTQYF. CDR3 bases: TGTGCCAGCTCCCGCGGACTAGCCGGTCCCACAGATACGCAGTATTTT.

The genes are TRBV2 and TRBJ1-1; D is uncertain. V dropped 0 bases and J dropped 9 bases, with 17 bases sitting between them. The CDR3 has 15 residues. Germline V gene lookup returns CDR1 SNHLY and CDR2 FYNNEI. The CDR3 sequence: CASSEAPLLNDKAFF. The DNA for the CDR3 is TGTGCCAGCAGTGAAGCGCCACTGCTTAACGATAAAGCTTTCTTT.

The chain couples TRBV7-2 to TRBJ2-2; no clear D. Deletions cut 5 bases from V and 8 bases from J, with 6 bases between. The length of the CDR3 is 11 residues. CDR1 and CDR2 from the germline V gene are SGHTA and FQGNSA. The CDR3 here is CASSRQGELFF. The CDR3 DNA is TGTGCCAGCAGCCGCCAGGGGGAGCTGTTTTTT.

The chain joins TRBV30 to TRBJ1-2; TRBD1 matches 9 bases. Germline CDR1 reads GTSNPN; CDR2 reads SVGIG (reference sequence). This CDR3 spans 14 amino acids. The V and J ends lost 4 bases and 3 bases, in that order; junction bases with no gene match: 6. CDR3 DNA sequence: TGTGCCTGGACCAAGACAGGGGGAGACTATGGCTACACCTTC. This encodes CAWTKTGGDYGYTF.